Listed below are T cell receptor beta chains from one sample, sequenced in a study of blood T cells in healthy people across ages. TCRdb used MiXCR to reprocess the 5' RACE reads, holding one entry per CDR3 protein. Of roughly 1,100,000 distinct CDR3 sequences in the sample, about 23% are singletons; the top ten hold about 0.69%. Separately, the same data were catalogued under a study of T cells of mothers and their children.

The sample consisted of blood. The origin of the receptors is a girl aged 2 to 9 in good health. Each CDR3 is given with its conserved first and last residue. D genes are given only for firm matches. Some rows mark clone size as missing; the rest say once, few, many or name a class of expanded clone.

D: NA
size: few
V: TRBV5-1
J: TRBJ2-7
CDR3: CASSLSAGDLFYEQYF
DNA: TGCGCCAGCAGCTTGAGTGCAGGAGACCTTTTCTACGAGCAGTACTTC

D: TRBD1
size: once
V: TRBV5-1
J: TRBJ1-2
CDR3: CASSLDPWDSYGYTF
DNA: TGCGCCAGCAGCTTGGATCCCTGGGACAGCTATGGCTACACCTTC

D: TRBD1
size: NA
V: TRBV29-1
J: TRBJ2-5
CDR3: CSVPLGQGRGTQYF
DNA: TGCAGCGTGCCTCTGGGACAGGGACGAGGGACCCAGTACTTC

D: NA
size: NA
V: TRBV28
J: TRBJ1-2
CDR3: CASSPSINYGYTF
DNA: TGTGCCAGCAGTCCTTCTATTAACTATGGCTACACCTTC

D: NA
size: few
V: TRBV29-1
J: TRBJ2-7
CDR3: CSARPGENEQYF
DNA: TGCAGCGCGCGGCCAGGGGAGAACGAGCAGTACTTC

D: NA
size: NA
V: TRBV7-3
J: TRBJ2-1
CDR3: CASSLTGTPNEQFF
DNA: TGTGCCAGCAGCTTAACGGGGACTCCCAATGAGCAGTTCTTC

D: NA
size: NA
V: TRBV29-1
J: TRBJ1-2
CDR3: CSGGDNGYTF
DNA: TGCAGCGGGGGGGACAATGGCTACACCTTC

D: NA
size: few
V: TRBV7-9
J: TRBJ2-7
CDR3: CASSYGTTPYEQYF
DNA: TGTGCCAGCAGCTACGGGACGACTCCCTACGAGCAGTACTTC

D: NA
size: NA
V: TRBV24-1
J: TRBJ1-1
CDR3: CATSDSREAFF
DNA: TGTGCCACCAGTGATTCACGGGAAGCTTTCTTT

D: NA
size: few
V: TRBV18
J: TRBJ2-7
CDR3: CASSPGDRPYEQYF
DNA: TGTGCCAGCTCACCAGGTGACAGGCCCTACGAGCAGTACTTC

D: TRBD2
size: few
V: TRBV4-2
J: TRBJ2-1
CDR3: CASSPQAGFNEQFF
DNA: TGTGCCAGCAGCCCCCAAGCGGGGTTCAATGAGCAGTTCTTC

D: TRBD1
size: few
V: TRBV29-1
J: TRBJ2-1
CDR3: CSVTDRGNYNEQFF
DNA: TGCAGCGTTACGGACAGGGGGAACTACAATGAGCAGTTCTTC

D: NA
size: few
V: TRBV11-2
J: TRBJ2-7
CDR3: CASSRSGNPYEQYF
DNA: TGTGCCAGCAGCCGCTCGGGGAATCCCTACGAGCAGTACTTC

D: NA
size: NA
V: TRBV11-2
J: TRBJ1-1
CDR3: CASSPVFSAPGQAFF
DNA: TGTGCCAGCAGCCCCGTTTTTTCCGCTCCAGGCCAAGCTTTCTTT

D: NA
size: NA
V: TRBV27
J: TRBJ2-7
CDR3: CASSPFLRQELTYEQYF
DNA: TGTGCCAGCAGTCCTTTCCTGCGACAGGAGCTGACCTACGAGCAGTACTTC

D: NA
size: NA
V: TRBV12-3/TRBV12-4
J: TRBJ2-3
CDR3: CASSFDTLRDTQYF
DNA: TGTGCCAGCAGTTTCGACACTTTGAGAGATACGCAGTATTTT

D: NA
size: few
V: TRBV7-2
J: TRBJ2-1
CDR3: CASSSEMGHNEQFF
DNA: TGTGCCAGCAGCTCAGAGATGGGGCACAATGAGCAGTTCTTC

D: NA
size: NA
V: TRBV28
J: TRBJ2-5
CDR3: CASSEQGEQSF
DNA: TGTGCCAGCAGCGAGCAGGGCGAGCAGTCCTTC

D: NA
size: few
V: TRBV3-1
J: TRBJ1-4
CDR3: CASSQGERKGEKLFF
DNA: TGTGCCAGCAGCCAAGGGGAGCGGAAAGGTGAAAAACTGTTTTTT

D: NA
size: few
V: TRBV12-3/TRBV12-4
J: TRBJ1-5
CDR3: CASTGANQPQHF
DNA: TGTGCCAGCACCGGGGCCAATCAGCCCCAGCATTTT

D: NA
size: NA
V: TRBV10-3
J: TRBJ2-1
CDR3: CAISEYGGTSSYNEQFF
DNA: TGTGCCATCAGTGAGTATGGCGGGACGAGCTCCTACAATGAGCAGTTCTTC

D: TRBD2
size: few
V: TRBV28
J: TRBJ2-3
CDR3: CASSPTGRESTDTQYF
DNA: TGTGCCAGCAGCCCCACCGGGCGGGAGAGTACAGATACGCAGTATTTT

D: TRBD1
size: NA
V: TRBV20-1
J: TRBJ2-7
CDR3: CSARKDRGVLWDEQYF
DNA: TGCAGTGCTAGAAAGGACAGGGGTGTTCTATGGGACGAGCAGTACTTC

D: NA
size: many
V: TRBV27
J: TRBJ2-1
CDR3: CASREGAAGSYNEQFF
DNA: TGTGCCAGTCGGGAGGGGGCGGCGGGCTCCTACAATGAGCAGTTCTTC

D: TRBD1
size: few
V: TRBV12-3/TRBV12-4
J: TRBJ1-2
CDR3: CASSLVTGGYGYTF
DNA: TGTGCCAGCAGTTTAGTGACAGGGGGTTATGGCTACACCTTC

D: NA
size: NA
V: TRBV2
J: TRBJ2-7
CDR3: CASSDARTYEQYF
DNA: TGTGCCAGCAGTGACGCGAGAACCTACGAGCAGTACTTC

D: TRBD2
size: few
V: TRBV5-1
J: TRBJ2-1
CDR3: CASRTSEGYNEQFF
DNA: TGCGCCAGCAGAACTAGCGAGGGGTACAATGAGCAGTTCTTC

D: NA
size: NA
V: TRBV6-5
J: TRBJ2-7
CDR3: CASSYSPGGEQYF
DNA: TGTGCCAGCAGTTACTCCCCTGGGGGCGAGCAGTACTTC

D: NA
size: NA
V: TRBV12-5
J: TRBJ1-2
CDR3: CASGLSGRGGYTF
DNA: TGTGCTAGTGGCCTCAGTGGGAGGGGTGGCTACACCTTC

D: TRBD2
size: few
V: TRBV4-3
J: TRBJ2-3
CDR3: CASSQGGAGGQLDTQYF
DNA: TGCGCCAGCAGCCAAGGGGGCGCGGGGGGGCAGTTAGATACGCAGTATTTT

D: NA
size: many
V: TRBV18
J: TRBJ2-3
CDR3: CASSPGLEDTQYF
DNA: TGTGCCAGCTCACCGGGACTGGAGGATACGCAGTATTTT

D: TRBD2
size: NA
V: TRBV4-3
J: TRBJ2-7
CDR3: CASSQDLASGIYEQYF
DNA: TGCGCCAGCAGCCAAGATTTGGCTAGCGGGATATACGAGCAGTACTTC

D: NA
size: few
V: TRBV24-1
J: TRBJ1-3
CDR3: CATSDPGRPNTIYF
DNA: TGTGCCACCAGTGACCCGGGACGCCCAAACACCATATATTTT

D: NA
size: many
V: TRBV7-2
J: TRBJ2-3
CDR3: CASSPGGPDTQYF
DNA: TGTGCCAGCAGCCCCGGCGGCCCAGATACGCAGTATTTT

D: TRBD2
size: few
V: TRBV4-1
J: TRBJ2-5
CDR3: CASSQDLAGEEVETQYF
DNA: TGCGCCAGCAGCCAAGATCTAGCGGGAGAGGAGGTGGAGACCCAGTACTTC

D: NA
size: NA
V: TRBV5-6
J: TRBJ2-5
CDR3: CASSPVVHQETQYF
DNA: TGTGCCAGCAGCCCGGTGGTCCACCAAGAGACCCAGTACTTC

D: TRBD1
size: NA
V: TRBV27
J: TRBJ1-2
CDR3: CASSSQGAYYGYTF
DNA: TGTGCCAGCAGTTCACAGGGGGCATACTATGGCTACACCTTC

D: NA
size: NA
V: TRBV6-5
J: TRBJ2-5
CDR3: CASSSPGLEQYF
DNA: TGTGCCAGCAGTTCCCCGGGACTGGAACAGTACTTC

D: NA
size: once
V: TRBV2
J: TRBJ2-5
CDR3: CAGSGIPPGVSSETQYF
DNA: TGTGCCGGCAGTGGGATCCCCCCGGGAGTTAGTTCAGAGACCCAGTACTTC

D: NA
size: few
V: TRBV12-3/TRBV12-4
J: TRBJ2-4
CDR3: CASSLGGPKNIQYF
DNA: TGTGCCAGCAGTTTAGGGGGGCCCAAAAACATTCAGTACTTC